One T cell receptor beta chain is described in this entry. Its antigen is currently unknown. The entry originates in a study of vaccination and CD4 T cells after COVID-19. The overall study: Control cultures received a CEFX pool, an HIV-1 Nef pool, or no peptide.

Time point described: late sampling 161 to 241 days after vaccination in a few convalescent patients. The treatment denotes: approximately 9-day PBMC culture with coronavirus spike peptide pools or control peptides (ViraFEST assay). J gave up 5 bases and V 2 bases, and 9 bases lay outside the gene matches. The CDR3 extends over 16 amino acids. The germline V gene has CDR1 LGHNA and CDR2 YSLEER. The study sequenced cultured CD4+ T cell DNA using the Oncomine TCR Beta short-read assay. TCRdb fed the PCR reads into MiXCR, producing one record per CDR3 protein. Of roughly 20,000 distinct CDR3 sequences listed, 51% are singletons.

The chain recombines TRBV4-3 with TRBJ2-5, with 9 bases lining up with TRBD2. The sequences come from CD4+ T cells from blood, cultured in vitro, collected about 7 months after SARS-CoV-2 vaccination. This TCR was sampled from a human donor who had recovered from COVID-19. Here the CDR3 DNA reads TGCGCCAGCAGCCAAAATGTAGCGGGAGATGGGGAGACCCAGTACTTC. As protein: CASSQNVAGDGETQYF.